A selection of T cell receptor beta chains follows, all from one sample in a study of blood T cell repertoires in COVID-19. The method was immunoSEQ multiplex PCR; TCRdb's version includes in-frame clones alone and lacks a portion of them. The sample yields around 130,000 clones, around 88% seen once. The source material was PBMCs or T cells enriched from blood (not recorded which). The receptors were sampled from a woman between 45 and 65 years old who had recovered from COVID-19. The CDR3 runs from the conserved cysteine through the conserved F or W. A D gene is named only where the DNA matches it firmly. Rows may omit the clone size; those that give it use once, few, many or a size class.

v_gene,j_gene,abundance,d_gene,CDR3aa,CDR3nt
TRBV5-5,TRBJ2-7,once,.,CASSLGLAGSYEQYF,TGTGCCAGCAGCTTGGGGCTGGCAGGGTCCTACGAGCAGTACTTC
TRBV5-1,TRBJ1-1,few,.,CASSLLGEVNTEAFF,TGCGCCAGCAGCTTATTGGGGGAGGTGAACACTGAAGCTTTCTTT
TRBV7-2,TRBJ2-5,.,TRBD1,CASGNRGTETQYF,TGTGCCAGCGGGAACAGGGGGACGGAGACCCAGTACTTC
TRBV2,TRBJ1-4,.,.,CASRETLAGTTNEKLFF,TGTGCCAGCAGGGAGACCCTCGCAGGGACTACTAATGAAAAACTGTTTTTT
TRBV18,TRBJ1-5,.,TRBD1,CASKGQGVGQPQHF,TGTGCCAGCAAAGGACAGGGGGTAGGTCAGCCCCAGCATTTT
TRBV24-1,TRBJ2-7,few,.,CATSDLPEQGPSYEQYF,TGTGCCACCAGTGATTTGCCCGAACAGGGCCCCTCCTACGAGCAGTACTTC
TRBV30,TRBJ2-7,.,TRBD1,CAWGQGDREYF,TGTGCCTGGGGCCAGGGGGACAGGGAGTACTTC
TRBV10-3,TRBJ1-5,.,TRBD1,CAISEQTGVNQPQHF,TGTGCCATCAGTGAGCAGACAGGGGTGAACCAGCCCCAGCATTTT
TRBV9,TRBJ2-3,.,TRBD1,CASSGSGQGAGDTQYF,TGTGCCAGCAGCGGATCGGGACAGGGGGCAGGAGATACGCAGTATTTT
TRBV7-6,TRBJ1-1,.,.,CASSLRTPYAEAFF,TGTGCCAGCAGCTTACGTACCCCCTACGCTGAAGCTTTCTTT
TRBV5-6,TRBJ2-5,.,TRBD1,CASSLGPGTGGETQYF,TGTGCCAGCAGCTTGGGACCCGGGACAGGGGGGGAGACCCAGTACTTC
TRBV5-6,TRBJ1-3,.,.,CASSLVSVGVGNTIYF,TGTGCCAGCAGCTTGGTCTCAGTTGGAGTTGGAAACACCATATATTTT
TRBV3-1/TRBV3-2,TRBJ2-7,.,.,CASSQDPSAAGEQYF,TGTGCCAGCAGCCAAGACCCTAGTGCGGCAGGGGAGCAGTACTTC
TRBV7-9,TRBJ2-7,.,.,CASSLAGLAKASYEQYF,TGTGCCAGCAGCTTAGCAGGGCTAGCGAAGGCCTCCTACGAGCAGTACTTC
TRBV7-9,TRBJ2-1,.,.,CASSRSGGINNEQFF,TGTGCCAGCAGCAGGTCAGGGGGGATAAACAATGAGCAGTTCTTC
TRBV6-4,TRBJ2-7,.,TRBD2,CASRPAGGRYEQYF,TGTGCCAGCAGACCAGCGGGGGGCCGCTACGAGCAGTACTTC
TRBV11-3,TRBJ1-2,.,.,CASSSGEERGYTF,TGTGCCAGCAGCTCGGGAGAAGAGCGGGGCTACACCTTC
TRBV5-1,TRBJ2-1,.,TRBD1,CASSLVGDRVGEQFF,TGCGCCAGCAGCTTGGTGGGGGACAGGGTTGGTGAGCAGTTCTTC
TRBV6-1,TRBJ1-5,.,TRBD1,CASSVSLLLGTVSSNQPQHF,TGTGCCAGCAGTGTTTCCTTGTTGCTTGGGACAGTTTCTAGCAATCAGCCCCAGCATTTT
TRBV7-7,TRBJ2-1,.,TRBD1,CASSSGTGTYNEQFF,TGTGCTAGCAGTTCCGGGACAGGGACCTACAATGAGCAGTTCTTC
TRBV7-2,TRBJ1-2,few,.,CASSPLNRDGYTF,TGTGCCAGCAGCCCGCTGAACAGGGATGGCTACACCTTC
TRBV12-3/TRBV12-4,TRBJ2-7,.,.,CASSLRGAGEQYF,TGTGCCAGCAGTTTACGGGGGGCTGGCGAGCAGTACTTC